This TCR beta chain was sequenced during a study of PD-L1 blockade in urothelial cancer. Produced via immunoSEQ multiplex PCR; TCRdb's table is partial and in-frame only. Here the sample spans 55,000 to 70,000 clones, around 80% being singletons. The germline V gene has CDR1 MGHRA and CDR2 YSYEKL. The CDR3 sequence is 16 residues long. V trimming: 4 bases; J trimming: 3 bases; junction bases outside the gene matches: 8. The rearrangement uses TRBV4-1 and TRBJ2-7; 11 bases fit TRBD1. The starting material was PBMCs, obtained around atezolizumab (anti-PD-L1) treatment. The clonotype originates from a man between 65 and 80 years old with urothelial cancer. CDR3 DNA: TGCGCCAGCAGCCGCCCCGGGACAGGGGGTTTCTACGAGCAGTACTTC. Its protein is CASSRPGTGGFYEQYF.